These 32 T cell receptor beta chains share one sample of origin, sequenced in a study of cytomegalovirus exposure and HLA in healthy donors. This PCR relied on a set of 60 Vbeta primers and 13 Jbeta primers. Libraries were prepared by immunoSEQ multiplex PCR; TCRdb keeps only in-frame clonotypes and omits some of them. The top ten hold roughly a sixth of the sample, which has 98,000 or so clones, over 60% seen once. Source material: PBMCs. Receptor source: a man aged 55 to 70 in good health and CMV-seropositive.

The rearrangement links TRBV7-8 to TRBJ2-1, with 9 positions matching TRBD1. Germline V CDR1 and CDR2: SGHVS, FQNEAQ. The CDR3 has 14 amino acids. The V segment lost 6 bases and the J segment 4 bases; nucleotides outside the gene matches: 4. The CDR3 protein is CASRGGTGYNEQFF. CDR3 DNA: TGTGCCAGCAGAGGCGGGACAGGGTACAATGAGCAGTTCTTC.

This rearrangement joins TRBV6-4 to TRBJ2-2; 13 bases line up with TRBD2. This CDR3 comprises 15 residues. Germline V gene data show CDR1 as MRHNA and CDR2 as SNTAGT. After removal of 6 bases from V and 4 bases from J, the junction contained 2 bases not matched to a gene. CDR3 sequence reads: CASRGLAGSTGELFF. The CDR3 nucleotides read TGTGCCAGCAGGGGACTAGCGGGGAGCACCGGGGAGCTGTTTTTT.

The chain recombines TRBV7-2 with TRBJ1-6; the match to TRBD1 covers 7 bases. Trimming cost V 4 bases and J 7 bases; bases outside gene matches: 7. Germline assignment: CDR1 SGHTA and CDR2 FQGNSA. The CDR3 extends over 15 amino acids. The CDR3 DNA follows: TGTGCCAGCAGCTGGACAGGTGGTGGAAATTCACCCCTCCACTTT. Encoded protein: CASSWTGGGNSPLHF.

This chain joins TRBV4-3 and TRBJ2-7; D not resolved. Per the germline V gene, CDR1 is LGHNA and CDR2 is YSLEER. The CDR3 is 14 residues long. Trimming took 0 bases from V and 2 from J, leaving 8 bases between them. The CDR3 spells CASSQEGQPYEQYF. The CDR3 DNA reads TGCGCCAGCAGCCAAGAGGGCCAGCCCTACGAGCAGTACTTC.

J is TRBJ2-2 and V is TRBV29-1; D is possibly TRBD1 (6 bases). Per germline, CDR1 SQVTM and CDR2 ANQGSEA. V was shortened by 7 bases and J by 1 base, with 16 bases between the two germline ends. The CDR3 length is 15 residues. The chain's CDR3 is CSGSFRGMNTGELFF. CDR3 in DNA: TGCAGCGGATCTTTTAGGGGGATGAACACCGGGGAGCTGTTTTTT.

This sequence joins TRBV7-2 and TRBJ2-2; D call uncertain. Trimming removed 0 bases from V and 3 bases from J, with 8 bases in between. This CDR3 is built from 15 residues. Germline V gene data show CDR1 as SGHTA and CDR2 as FQGNSA. The CDR3 nucleotides read TGTGCCAGCAGCTTAGCACGACTCCACACCGGGGAGCTGTTTTTT. It translates to CASSLARLHTGELFF.

The rearrangement links TRBV6-6 to TRBJ1-3; a weak D match, TRBD1 (6 bases). The CDR3 runs 15 residues. Germline assignment: CDR1 MNHNY and CDR2 SVGAGI (reference sequence). Trimming left V 6 bases short and J 0 bases short, with 12 bases between. CDR3: CASSLDRSSGNTIYF. The CDR3 coding sequence is TGTGCCAGCAGCCTAGACAGGAGCTCTGGAAACACCATATATTTT.

This chain joins TRBV29-1 and TRBJ2-7, with D perhaps TRBD1 (6 bases). V lost 6 bases and J 0 bases, leaving 12 bases between the germline ends. The CDR3 consists of 13 residues. In germline, CDR1 is SQVTM, CDR2 ANQGSEA. CDR3 residues: CSVRGQYSYEQYF. The CDR3 DNA sequence: TGCAGCGTCCGGGGACAATACTCCTACGAGCAGTACTTC.

The chain recombines TRBV5-4 with TRBJ2-3; 7 positions match TRBD1. J was trimmed by 2 bases and V by 6 bases; bases with no gene match: 6. Germline V gene data show CDR1 as SGHNT and CDR2 as YYREEE (reference sequence). The length of the CDR3 is 14 residues. Here the CDR3 DNA reads TGTGCCAGCACCAGGGACAGTTCCACAGATACGCAGTATTTT. Protein: CASTRDSSTDTQYF.

V gene TRBV6-6 combines with J gene TRBJ1-1, with TRBD1 matching over 8 bases. The V segment lost 6 bases and the J segment 4 bases; nucleotides outside the gene matches: 13. This CDR3 contains 16 residues. Germline V gene sequence: CDR1 MNHNY, CDR2 SVGAGI (reference sequence). The chain's CDR3 is CASRTLEGRGPTEAFF. The CDR3 coding sequence is TGTGCCAGCAGAACCCTCGAAGGCAGGGGGCCCACTGAAGCTTTCTTT.

The chain employs TRBV19 and TRBJ1-6; D uncertain. CDR3 length: 16 residues. From germline, CDR1 is LNHDA and CDR2 SQIVND (reference sequence). The ends were cut back, 5 bases at V and 0 bases at J, with 11 bases in the middle. The CDR3 bases are TGTGCCAGTAGTCGTTTGCGGAGCTCCTATAATTCACCCCTCCACTTT. It translates to CASSRLRSSYNSPLHF.

This clone was counted between two and nine times. The V and J genes are TRBV2 and TRBJ1-4; no clear D gene. V was shortened by 3 bases and J by 5 bases, with 7 bases between the two germline ends. Germline V gene sequence: CDR1 SNHLY, CDR2 FYNNEI. This CDR3 has 13 amino acids. The CDR3 DNA is TGTGCCAGCAGTGACTCCGCGAATGAAAAACTGTTTTTT. Translated, it gives CASSDSANEKLFF.

CDR3 residues: CASSRQLGTGGIMGGYTF. The CDR3 coding sequence is TGTGCCAGCAGCCGCCAGCTAGGGACAGGGGGCATTATGGGTGGCTACACCTTC. The rearrangement links TRBV7-6 to TRBJ1-2; TRBD1 matches 12 bases. The CDR3 is 18 amino acids. V was clipped by 5 bases and J by 7 bases; unmatched bases: 17. Germline V gene sequence: CDR1 SGHVS, CDR2 FNYEAQ.

The genes are TRBV2 and TRBJ2-3, with 11 bases that match TRBD2. The V gene end was trimmed by 6 bases and the J gene end by 2 bases; junction bases not matched to a gene: 7. Germline CDR1 reads SNHLY; CDR2 reads FYNNEI. CDR3 length equals 16 residues. CDR3 sequence (DNA): TGTGCCAGCAGGGACCCGGGACTAGCGGACACAGATACGCAGTATTTT. Translation gives CASRDPGLADTDTQYF.

The chain employs TRBV7-2 and TRBJ1-6, with D possibly being TRBD1 (6 bases). The germline V gene encodes CDR1 SGHTA and CDR2 FQGNSA. Trimming left V 3 bases short and J 0 bases short, with 15 bases between. The CDR3 totals 18 residues. DNA for the CDR3: TGTGCCAGCAGCTTTAGGGGACAAGAAAGCTCCTATAATTCACCCCTCCACTTT. Residues: CASSFRGQESSYNSPLHF.

On this clone itself: A junction end diverges from the germline sequence, so it may reflect a read error. The chain recombines TRBV27 with TRBJ2-1; 7 bases map to TRBD1. The CDR3 runs to 14 residues. Germline V gene lookup returns CDR1 MNHEY and CDR2 SMNVEV (reference sequence). DNA for the CDR3: TGTGCCAGCGGTTTAGGGGGCACCTACAATGAGCAGTTCTTC. Its translation is CASGLGGTYNEQFF.

The V and J genes are TRBV5-4 and TRBJ2-5, with D tentatively TRBD1 (6 bases). The CDR3 has 14 residues. Trimming took off 4 bases at V and 5 bases at J, with 15 bases between the two ends. Germline CDR1 reads SGHNT; CDR2 reads YYREEE (reference sequence). The CDR3 protein is CASSMDSFGETQYF. The CDR3 bases are TGTGCCAGCAGCATGGACAGCTTTGGGGAGACCCAGTACTTC.

The gene calls are TRBV6-6 and TRBJ2-5, with a tentative D call TRBD1 (6 bases). Germline lookup yields CDR1 MNHNY and CDR2 SVGAGI (reference sequence). The CDR3 contains 14 residues. Between the trimmed V and J ends, which lost 2 bases and 4 bases, there was a span of 11 bases. The CDR3 loop reads CASSYEGVRETQYF. As DNA, the CDR3 is TGTGCCAGCAGTTACGAGGGGGTGAGAGAGACCCAGTACTTC.

V is TRBV6-5 and J is TRBJ1-5, with TRBD1 as a possible D gene (6 bases). The germline V gene has CDR1 MNHEY and CDR2 SVGAGI. The CDR3 runs to 15 residues. With 2 bases removed from V and 2 bases from J, the gap between germline ends came to 10 bases. The CDR3 protein is CASSYGGVGNQPQHF. CDR3 in DNA: TGTGCCAGCAGTTACGGGGGCGTGGGCAATCAGCCCCAGCATTTT.

The J gene is TRBJ1-1, the V gene TRBV30, with D perhaps matching TRBD1 (5 bases). The V gene lost 0 bases and the J gene lost 7 bases, with 12 bases spanning the gap. CDR3 length equals 13 residues. Germline CDR1 reads GTSNPN; CDR2 reads SVGIG (reference sequence). The CDR3 nucleotides read TGTGCCTGGAGTGTGATTTTGGGGCTTGAAGCTTTCTTT. It encodes CAWSVILGLEAFF.

The V and J genes are TRBV7-6 and TRBJ1-4; 9 bases line up with TRBD1. Germline trimming cut 1 base from V and 7 bases from J; bases unmatched to any gene: 10. CDR1 and CDR2 from the germline V gene are SGHVS and FNYEAQ. The CDR3 extends over 17 amino acids. CDR3 sequence (DNA): TGTGCCAGCAGCTTAGGGATACAGGGGGCCGCCACTGAAAAACTGTTTTTT. Its translation is CASSLGIQGAATEKLFF. The variable domain in full, completed from reference TRBV7-6 and TRBJ1-4, reads GAGVSQSPRYKVTKRGQDVALRCDPISGHVSLYWYRQALGQGPEFLTYFNYEAQQDKSGLPNDRFSAERPEGSISTLTIQRTEQRDSAMYRCASSLGIQGAATEKLFFGSGTQLSVL.

The chain uses TRBV19 and TRBJ2-5; perhaps TRBD1 as D (6 bases). Looked up from germline, CDR1 is LNHDA and CDR2 is SQIVND (reference sequence). V gave up 4 bases and J gave up 1 base, with 13 bases separating them. CDR3 size: 15 residues. The CDR3 DNA reads TGTGCCAGTAGTACAGGGGTGGGATTCCAAGAGACCCAGTACTTC. Its translation: CASSTGVGFQETQYF.

V and J are TRBV4-3 and TRBJ1-2; D is undetermined. The CDR3 is 14 residues long. V was pared by 0 bases and J by 1 base, with 6 bases between. Germline V gene data show CDR1 as LGHNA and CDR2 as YSLEER. CDR3 coding DNA: TGCGCCAGCAGCCAAGACAGGTTTAACTATGGCTACACCTTC. Amino acid sequence: CASSQDRFNYGYTF.

The chain has TRBV7-2 and TRBJ1-1, with D possibly matching TRBD1 (5 bases). Germline assignment: CDR1 SGHTA and CDR2 FQGNSA. V lost 6 bases and J 4 bases, leaving 12 bases between the germline ends. The CDR3 has 13 residues. CDR3 amino acids: CASRSGRGTEAFF. The CDR3 DNA sequence: TGTGCCAGCAGATCAGGTAGGGGCACTGAAGCTTTCTTT. Supplemented by reference TRBV7-2 and TRBJ1-1, the full variable domain reads GAGVSQSPSNKVTEKGKDVELRCDPISGHTALYWYRQSLGQGLEFLIYFQGNSAPDKSGLPSDRFSAERTGGSVSTLTIQRTQQEDSAVYLCASRSGRGTEAFFGQGTRLTVV.

The J gene is TRBJ2-3, the V gene TRBV10-2; 13 bases align to TRBD2. V shed 4 bases and J 6 bases; nucleotides not matched to a gene: 7. The CDR3 sequence is 16 residues long. The V gene's germline CDR1 is WSHSY and CDR2 SAAADI. The DNA of the CDR3 is TGCGCCAGCAGTGGTAGACTAGCGGGGGGCGGTGATACGCAGTATTTT. As protein: CASSGRLAGGGDTQYF.

The V and J genes are TRBV28 and TRBJ2-3, with unresolved D. This CDR3 comprises 15 residues. Germline CDR1 MDHEN, CDR2 SYDVKM. Trimming pared 4 bases from V and 2 bases from J, leaving 13 bases between. Here the CDR3 reads CASSSPPSLTDTQYF. The CDR3 DNA reads TGTGCCAGCAGTTCCCCCCCCTCTCTCACAGATACGCAGTATTTT.

This clone occurred once. This chain uses TRBV7-9 with TRBJ2-7; TRBD1 matches at 7 bases. The CDR3 consists of 15 residues. Germline V gives CDR1 SEHNR, CDR2 FQNEAQ (reference sequence). The V gene end was trimmed by 2 bases and the J gene end by 0 bases; junction bases not matched to a gene: 4. CDR3 nucleotides: TGTGCCAGCAGCTTATACAGGGGTAGCTCCTACGAGCAGTACTTC. Residues: CASSLYRGSSYEQYF.

This clone was seen a handful of times. The chain joins TRBV19 to TRBJ2-7; TRBD2 matches 8 bases. The ends lost 3 bases at V and 6 bases at J; junction bases unmatched: 4. CDR1 is LNHDA, CDR2 SQIVND, per germline (reference sequence). This CDR3 comprises 13 residues. The CDR3 nucleotides are TGTGCCAGTAGTATGATTCGGGGGGGCGAGCAGTACTTC. The encoded protein is CASSMIRGGEQYF.

The rearrangement uses TRBV5-1 and TRBJ1-1; TRBD1 matches at 7 bases. The V gene end was trimmed by 3 bases and the J gene end by 4 bases; junction bases not matched to a gene: 6. Germline V gene sequence: CDR1 SGHRS, CDR2 YFSETQ. The CDR3 length is 14 residues. The CDR3 nucleotides read TGCGCCAGCAGCTCGACAGGGTTAGCCACTGAAGCTTTCTTT. It codes for CASSSTGLATEAFF.

The rearrangement joins TRBV6-5 to TRBJ2-7; 7 nucleotides agree with TRBD1. Losses at the gene ends were 6 bases for V and 3 bases for J; bases not matched to a gene: 2. The CDR3 length is 12 residues. The germline V gene has CDR1 MNHEY and CDR2 SVGAGI. CDR3 residues: CASSRDSYEQYF. The CDR3 bases are TGTGCCAGCAGCCGGGACAGCTACGAGCAGTACTTC.

This chain's CDR3 is CASSWGGEETQYF. As DNA, the CDR3 is TGTGCCAGCAGTTGGGGAGGGGAAGAGACCCAGTACTTC. The rearrangement uses TRBV6-5 and TRBJ2-5; 7 bases are a match to TRBD2. CDR3 length equals 13 residues. After removal of 4 bases from V and 3 bases from J, the junction contained 2 bases not matched to a gene. Germline V lookup: CDR1 MNHEY, CDR2 SVGAGI.

The V call is TRBV30, the J call TRBJ2-7; tentative D call: TRBD2 (5 bases). Germline CDR1 and CDR2: GTSNPN and SVGIG (reference sequence). Trimming removed 0 bases at V and 3 bases at J, with 15 bases between. This CDR3 region has 15 residues. In DNA form, the CDR3 reads TGTGCCTGGAGTGTACGAGGAGGAGCCCTCTACGAGCAGTACTTC. Protein product: CAWSVRGGALYEQYF. The variable domain in full, completed from reference TRBV30 and TRBJ2-7, reads SQTIHQWPATLVQPVGSPLSLECTVEGTSNPNLYWYRQAAGRGLQLLFYSVGIGQISSEVPQNLSASRPQDRQFILSSKKLLLSDSGFYLCAWSVRGGALYEQYFGPGTRLTVT.